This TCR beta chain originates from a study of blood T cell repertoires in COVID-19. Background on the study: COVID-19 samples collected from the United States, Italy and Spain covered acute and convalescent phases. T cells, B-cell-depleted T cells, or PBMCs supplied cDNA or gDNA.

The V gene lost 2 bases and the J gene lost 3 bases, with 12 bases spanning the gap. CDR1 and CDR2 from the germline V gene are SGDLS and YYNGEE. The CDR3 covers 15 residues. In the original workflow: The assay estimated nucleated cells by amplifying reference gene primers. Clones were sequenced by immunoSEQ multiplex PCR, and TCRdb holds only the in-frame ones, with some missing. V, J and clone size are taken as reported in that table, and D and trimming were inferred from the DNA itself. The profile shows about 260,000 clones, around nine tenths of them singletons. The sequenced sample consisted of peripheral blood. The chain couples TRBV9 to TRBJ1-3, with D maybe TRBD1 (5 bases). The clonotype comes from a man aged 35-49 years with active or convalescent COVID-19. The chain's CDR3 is CASSVQGNHGNTIYF. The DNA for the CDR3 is TGTGCCAGCAGCGTCCAGGGCAACCATGGAAACACCATATATTTT. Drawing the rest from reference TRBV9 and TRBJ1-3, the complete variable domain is DSGVTQTPKHLITATGQRVTLRCSPRSGDLSVYWYQQSLDQGLQFLIQYYNGEERAKGNILERFSAQQFPDLHSELNLSSLELGDSALYFCASSVQGNHGNTIYFGEGSWLTVV.